Each of the 27 T cell receptor beta chains below was sequenced from the same sample in a study of blood T cell repertoires in COVID-19. This table comes from immunoSEQ multiplex PCR, and its TCRdb copy is limited to in-frame clones, with some not included. The table has 72,000 or so clones, more than 75% seen once; the top ten hold over 10%. The material sequenced was peripheral blood. The origin of the receptors is a woman aged 60-75 years with acute or convalescent COVID-19.

The chain uses TRBV11-2 and TRBJ1-2, with TRBD1 as a possible D gene (5 bases). Germline V lookup: CDR1 SGHAT, CDR2 FQNNGV. The ends were cut back, 1 base at V and 0 bases at J, with 6 bases in the middle. The CDR3 contains 14 residues. The CDR3 spells CASSLGQTNYGYTF. CDR3 DNA: TGTGCCAGCAGCTTAGGACAGACTAACTATGGCTACACCTTC. Full variable domain (rest looked up from reference TRBV11-2 and TRBJ1-2): EAGVAQSPRYKIIEKRQSVAFWCNPISGHATLYWYQQILGQGPKLLIQFQNNGVVDDSQLPKDRFSAERLKGVDSTLKIQPAKLEDSAVYLCASSLGQTNYGYTFGSGTRLTVV.

The J gene is TRBJ2-3, the V gene TRBV4-1; 8 bases map to TRBD2. The V gene end was trimmed by 0 bases and the J gene end by 1 base; junction bases not matched to a gene: 3. CDR3 length: 16 residues. The germline gives CDR1 MGHRA, CDR2 YSYEKL. The CDR3 reads CASSQEELAGTDTQYF. In nucleotides, the CDR3 is TGCGCCAGCAGCCAAGAGGAACTAGCGGGCACAGATACGCAGTATTTT.

The rearrangement links TRBV7-3 to TRBJ2-3, with D perhaps matching TRBD2 (5 bases). In germline, CDR1 is SGHTA, CDR2 FQGTGA. V was shortened by 5 bases and J by 1 base, with 16 bases between the two germline ends. The CDR3 sequence is 16 residues long. In nucleotides, the CDR3 is TGTGCCAGCAGCCGCCTTAGGGCCGGGGGCACAGATACGCAGTATTTT. Amino acids: CASSRLRAGGTDTQYF.

The chain uses TRBV27 and TRBJ1-5; D call uncertain. The CDR3 has 14 residues. Germline CDR1 is MNHEY and CDR2 is SMNVEV (reference sequence). V lost 5 bases and J 7 bases, leaving 15 bases between the germline ends. DNA for the CDR3: TGTGCCAGCAGTCCCTACACCGGGGTGCAGCCCCAGCATTTT. It yields the protein CASSPYTGVQPQHF.

The chain joins TRBV7-8 to TRBJ2-7, with 7 nucleotides matching TRBD1. With V trimmed by 2 bases and J by 0 bases, 7 bases remained unmatched. The CDR3 totals 16 residues. Germline-derived CDR1 and CDR2 are SGHVS and FQNEAQ. This CDR3 is CASSLISTGDSYEQYF. The DNA for the CDR3 is TGTGCCAGCAGCTTAATAAGTACAGGGGACTCCTACGAGCAGTACTTC.

The chain employs TRBV7-9 and TRBJ1-3; D might be TRBD1 (5 bases). Per the germline V gene, CDR1 is SEHNR and CDR2 is FQNEAQ (reference sequence). The V and J ends lost 5 bases and 4 bases respectively, with 9 bases between them. The CDR3 loop spans 13 amino acids. The DNA for the CDR3 is TGTGCCAGCAGCGGAGCAGGGGGAAACACCATATATTTT. Its protein is CASSGAGGNTIYF.

The chain employs TRBV5-5 and TRBJ2-5; no definite D call. Germline assignment: CDR1 SGHKS and CDR2 YYEKEE (reference sequence). This CDR3 is built from 14 residues. The V end was cut by 0 bases, the J end by 5 bases, with 11 bases between. This CDR3 is CASSLDSFSETQYF. In DNA form, the CDR3 reads TGTGCCAGCAGCTTGGATTCGTTCTCTGAGACCCAGTACTTC. The full variable domain, in which reference TRBV5-5 and TRBJ2-5 provide the parts outside the CDR3, is DAGVTQSPTHLIKTRGQQVTLRCSPISGHKSVSWYQQVLGQGPQFIFQYYEKEERGRGNFPDRFSARQFPNYSSELNVNALLLGDSALYLCASSLDSFSETQYFGPGTRLLVL.

This chain links TRBV7-8 with TRBJ2-5, with 12 bases matching TRBD2. Germline loops: CDR1 SGHVS, CDR2 FQNEAQ. The CDR3 spans 17 residues. J gave up 3 bases and V 5 bases, and 10 bases lay outside the gene matches. The CDR3: CASSHSSGGASKETQYF. The CDR3, as DNA: TGTGCCAGCAGCCATTCTAGCGGGGGGGCAAGTAAAGAGACCCAGTACTTC.

J is TRBJ2-7 and V is TRBV6-5; 10 nucleotides match TRBD2. V was clipped by 7 bases and J by 2 bases; unmatched bases: 2. CDR1 is MNHEY and CDR2 is SVGAGI in the germline V gene. CDR3 length: 13 residues. CDR3 loop: CASKTSGTYEQYF. In nucleotides, the CDR3 is TGTGCCAGCAAAACTAGCGGGACCTACGAGCAGTACTTC.

The chain links TRBV6-6 to TRBJ1-1, with D perhaps TRBD1 (5 bases). Per germline, CDR1 MNHNY and CDR2 SVGAGI (reference sequence). V was shortened by 4 bases and J by 4 bases, with 16 bases between the two germline ends. The CDR3 spans 15 residues. This CDR3 reads CASSSALGGVTEAFF. In nucleotides, the CDR3 is TGTGCCAGCAGTTCCGCCCTCGGAGGGGTCACTGAAGCTTTCTTT.

The V and J genes are TRBV9 and TRBJ1-1, with no clear D. With 0 bases removed from V and 1 base from J, the gap between germline ends came to 7 bases. Germline values: CDR1 SGDLS, CDR2 YYNGEE. The CDR3 spans 14 residues. The CDR3 region is CASSVGRRNTEAFF. DNA for the CDR3: TGTGCCAGCAGCGTAGGGCGGCGGAACACTGAAGCTTTCTTT.

The table lists this clone with a few counts. The CDR3, as DNA: TGTGCCAGCAGCGTCCTAACCAAGGGGAACGGCTACACCTTC. Translating gives CASSVLTKGNGYTF. This chain links TRBV2 with TRBJ1-2, with D possibly matching TRBD1 (5 bases). CDR3 length: 14 amino acids. Germline V gene data show CDR1 as SNHLY and CDR2 as FYNNEI. Trimming removed 6 bases at V and 8 bases at J, with 19 bases between.

This chain uses TRBV6-5 with TRBJ1-2; D gene uncertain. CDR3 length equals 15 residues. Trimming cost V 7 bases and J 0 bases, with 15 bases left between them. Germline CDR1 reads MNHEY; CDR2 reads SVGAGI. The CDR3 coding sequence is TGTGCCAGCACCCGTTCCGGGATAGCTAACTATGGCTACACCTTC. Protein sequence: CASTRSGIANYGYTF.

J is TRBJ2-3 and V is TRBV11-2; 14 bases map to TRBD2. V was pared by 5 bases and J by 0 bases, with 4 bases of the junction left unmatched. The CDR3 sequence is 17 residues long. Germline V gene lookup returns CDR1 SGHAT and CDR2 FQNNGV. CDR3 DNA sequence: TGTGCCAGCAGCCTGGGGACTAGCGGGGGAAGCACAGATACGCAGTATTTT. Translation gives CASSLGTSGGSTDTQYF.

The chain has TRBV2 and TRBJ1-1; 8 bases are a match to TRBD1. The CDR3 has 16 residues. Looked up from germline, CDR1 is SNHLY and CDR2 is FYNNEI. With 7 bases clipped from V and 4 bases from J, the junction kept 14 bases outside the gene matches. CDR3: CASKTGGGLGITEAFF. The CDR3 DNA follows: TGTGCCAGCAAAACAGGGGGAGGACTCGGGATCACTGAAGCTTTCTTT.

The chain recombines TRBV18 with TRBJ2-2; a possible D gene is TRBD2 (5 bases). This CDR3 contains 14 residues. Looked up from germline, CDR1 is KGHSH and CDR2 is LQKENI. Deletions cut 6 bases from V and 3 bases from J, with 11 bases between. The CDR3 sequence: CASSPDWDTGELFF. Written as DNA, the CDR3 is TGTGCCAGCTCGCCGGACTGGGACACCGGGGAGCTGTTTTTT.

The gene calls are TRBV7-8 and TRBJ2-1; 12 nucleotides match TRBD2. The CDR3 has 16 residues. The V gene end was trimmed by 5 bases and the J gene end by 2 bases; junction bases not matched to a gene: 4. The germline CDR1 and CDR2 sequences are SGHVS and FQNEAQ. The CDR3 region has the DNA TGTGCCAGCAGCCCGACTAGCGGGGGCCCCTACAATGAGCAGTTCTTC. Translating gives CASSPTSGGPYNEQFF.

A single count supports this clone. V gene TRBV6-5 combines with J gene TRBJ1-5, with 7 bases aligning to TRBD1. The CDR3 contains 13 residues. CDR1 MNHEY and CDR2 SVGAGI come from the germline V gene. J gave up 7 bases and V 5 bases, and 5 bases lay outside the gene matches. CDR3 residues: CASSPPGQQPQHF. In DNA, the CDR3 is TGTGCCAGCAGTCCTCCGGGACAGCAGCCCCAGCATTTT.

In this sample, this clone turned up a few times. The chain has TRBV6-6 and TRBJ2-7; TRBD1 agrees at 8 bases. The CDR3 is made up of 15 amino acids. CDR1 and CDR2 (germline): MNHNY, SVGAGI (reference sequence). The V segment lost 6 bases and the J segment 6 bases; nucleotides outside the gene matches: 13. In DNA form, the CDR3 reads TGTGCCAGCAGGACGCCAGGGGGCAGCCCCTCCGAGCAGTACTTC. Its protein product is CASRTPGGSPSEQYF.

The chain employs TRBV4-1 and TRBJ2-7; no clear D gene. The CDR3 covers 13 residues. Germline-derived CDR1 and CDR2 are MGHRA and YSYEKL. Trimming stripped 5 bases from V and 3 bases from J, with 11 bases between. The CDR3 region is CASSSRINYEQYF. CDR3 coding DNA: TGCGCCAGCAGCTCGCGGATAAACTACGAGCAGTACTTC.

This rearrangement joins TRBV6-4 to TRBJ1-6; TRBD1 agrees at 9 bases. The CDR3 spans 14 residues. V lost 6 bases to trimming and J lost 7 bases; unmatched junction nucleotides: 4. The germline V gene encodes CDR1 MRHNA and CDR2 SNTAGT. CDR3 protein: CASRGTGWNSPLHF. DNA for the CDR3: TGTGCCAGCAGAGGGACAGGGTGGAATTCACCCCTCCACTTT.

The chain joins TRBV6-4 to TRBJ2-2; 9 bases match TRBD1. The J segment lost 8 bases and the V segment lost 6 bases, leaving 7 bases of the junction unmatched. CDR1 is MRHNA, CDR2 SNTAGT, per germline. The CDR3 contains 14 residues. The CDR3 bases are TGTGCCAGCAGCCGGGACAGGGCTGCGGGGGAGCTGTTTTTT. It is translated as CASSRDRAAGELFF.

This chain joins TRBV5-5 and TRBJ2-5, with no clear D. Germline V CDR1 and CDR2: SGHKS, YYEKEE (reference sequence). The CDR3 has 11 residues. The V gene lost 2 bases and the J gene lost 5 bases, with 4 bases spanning the gap. This CDR3 is CASSFRETQYF. The CDR3 DNA reads TGTGCCAGCAGCTTTCGGGAGACCCAGTACTTC.

The chain carries TRBV15 and TRBJ1-4; no reliable D call. The CDR3 has 13 amino acids. V was trimmed by 0 bases and J by 8 bases, leaving 7 bases between them. Germline CDR1 and CDR2: LNHNV and YYDKDF (reference sequence). Written as DNA, the CDR3 is TGTGCCACCAGCAGAGATCCGAGCGAAAAACTGTTTTTT. It translates to CATSRDPSEKLFF.

This chain connects TRBV11-2 to TRBJ2-7; 13 nucleotides match TRBD2. The CDR3 covers 19 residues. Per the germline V gene, CDR1 is SGHAT and CDR2 is FQNNGV. Trimming at V came to 4 bases and at J to 0 bases, leaving 12 bases not matched to a gene. Written as DNA, the CDR3 is TGTGCCAGCAGCTCCCCCCATGGACTAGCGGGAGACAGCTCCTACGAGCAGTACTTC. Residues: CASSSPHGLAGDSSYEQYF.

The DNA of the CDR3 is TGTGCCAGCAGTACGCAGGCGGGGAGGAATCAGCCCCAGCATTTT. It is translated as CASSTQAGRNQPQHF. The J gene is TRBJ1-5, the V gene TRBV2; D is ambiguous. V lost 5 bases and J lost 4, with 15 bases in between. Germline loops: CDR1 SNHLY, CDR2 FYNNEI. The CDR3 is made up of 15 amino acids.

Concerning this clone: The sample has other DNA sequences that encode this CDR3 too. The J gene is TRBJ2-7, the V gene TRBV5-5, with unresolved D. This CDR3 region has 14 residues. Germline CDR1 and CDR2: SGHKS and YYEKEE (reference sequence). V lost 0 bases and J lost 4, with 11 bases in between. The DNA for the CDR3 is TGTGCCAGCAGCTTGGTTAGAGGCCCATACGAGCAGTACTTC. Its protein is CASSLVRGPYEQYF.